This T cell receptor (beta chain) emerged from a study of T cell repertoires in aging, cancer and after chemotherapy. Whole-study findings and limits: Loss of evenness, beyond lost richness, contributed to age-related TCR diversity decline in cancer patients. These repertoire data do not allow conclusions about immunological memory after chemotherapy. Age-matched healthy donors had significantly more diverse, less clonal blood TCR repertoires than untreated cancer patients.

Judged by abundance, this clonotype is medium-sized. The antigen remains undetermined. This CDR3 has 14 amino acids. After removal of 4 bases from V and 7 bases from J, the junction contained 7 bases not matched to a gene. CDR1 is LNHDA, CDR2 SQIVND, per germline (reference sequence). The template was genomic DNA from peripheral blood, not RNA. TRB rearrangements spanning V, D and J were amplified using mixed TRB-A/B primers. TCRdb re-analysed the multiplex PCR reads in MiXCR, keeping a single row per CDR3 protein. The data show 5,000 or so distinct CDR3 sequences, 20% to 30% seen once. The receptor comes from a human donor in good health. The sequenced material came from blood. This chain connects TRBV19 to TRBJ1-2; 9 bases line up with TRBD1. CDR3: CASSTVVTGGGYTF. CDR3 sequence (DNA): TGTGCCAGTAGTACCGTAGTGACAGGGGGTGGCTACACCTTC.